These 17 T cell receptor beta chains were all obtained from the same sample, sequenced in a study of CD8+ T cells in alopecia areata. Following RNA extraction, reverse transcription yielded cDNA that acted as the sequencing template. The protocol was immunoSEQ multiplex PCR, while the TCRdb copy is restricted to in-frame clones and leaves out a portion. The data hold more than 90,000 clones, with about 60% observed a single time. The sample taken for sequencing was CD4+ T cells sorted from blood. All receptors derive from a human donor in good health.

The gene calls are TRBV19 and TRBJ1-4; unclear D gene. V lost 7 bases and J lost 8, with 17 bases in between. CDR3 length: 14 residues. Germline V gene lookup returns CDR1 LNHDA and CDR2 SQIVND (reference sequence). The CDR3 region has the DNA TGTGCCAGTACCTCGGGAGCAGTGACCGAAAAACTGTTTTTT. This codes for CASTSGAVTEKLFF.

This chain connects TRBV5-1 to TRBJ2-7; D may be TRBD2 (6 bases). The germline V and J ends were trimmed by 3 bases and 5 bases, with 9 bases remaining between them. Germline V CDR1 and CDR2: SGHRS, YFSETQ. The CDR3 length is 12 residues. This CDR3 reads CASSSEGNEQYF. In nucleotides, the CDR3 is TGCGCCAGCAGCTCGGAGGGAAACGAGCAGTACTTC.

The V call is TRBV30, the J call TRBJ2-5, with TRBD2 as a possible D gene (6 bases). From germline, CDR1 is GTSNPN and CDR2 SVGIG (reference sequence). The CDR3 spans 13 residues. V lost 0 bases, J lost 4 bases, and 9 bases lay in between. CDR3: CAWSVRGRETQYF. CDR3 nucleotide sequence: TGTGCCTGGAGTGTGCGGGGTCGAGAGACCCAGTACTTC.

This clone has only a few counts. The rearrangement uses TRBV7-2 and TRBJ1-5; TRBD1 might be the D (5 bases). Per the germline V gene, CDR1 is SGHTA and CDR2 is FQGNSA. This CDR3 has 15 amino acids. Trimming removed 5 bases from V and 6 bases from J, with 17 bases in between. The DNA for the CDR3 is TGTGCCAGCAGCACGCACGGGACGCTCGGTCAGCCCCAGCATTTT. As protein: CASSTHGTLGQPQHF.

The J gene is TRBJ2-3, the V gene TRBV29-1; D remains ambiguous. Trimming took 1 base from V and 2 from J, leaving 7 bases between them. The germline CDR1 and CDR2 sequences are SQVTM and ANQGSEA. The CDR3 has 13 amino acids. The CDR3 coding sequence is TGCAGCGTTGAAGGAGGCGCCACAGATACGCAGTATTTT. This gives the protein CSVEGGATDTQYF.

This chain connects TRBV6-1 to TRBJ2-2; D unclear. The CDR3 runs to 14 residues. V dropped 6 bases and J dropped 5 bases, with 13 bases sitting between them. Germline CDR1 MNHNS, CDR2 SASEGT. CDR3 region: CASRIPERTGELFF. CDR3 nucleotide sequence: TGTGCCAGCAGGATCCCGGAGAGAACCGGGGAGCTGTTTTTT.

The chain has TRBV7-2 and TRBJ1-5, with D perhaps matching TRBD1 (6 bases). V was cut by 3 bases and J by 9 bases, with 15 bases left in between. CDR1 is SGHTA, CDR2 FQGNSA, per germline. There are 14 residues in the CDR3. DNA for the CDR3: TGTGCCAGCAGCTTGGACAGACGGGGCGGGCCCCAGCATTTT. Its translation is CASSLDRRGGPQHF.

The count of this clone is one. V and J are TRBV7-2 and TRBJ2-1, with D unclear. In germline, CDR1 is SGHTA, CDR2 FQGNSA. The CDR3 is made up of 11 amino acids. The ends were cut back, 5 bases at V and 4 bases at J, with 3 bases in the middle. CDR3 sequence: CASSPYNEQFF. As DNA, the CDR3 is TGTGCCAGCAGCCCTTACAATGAGCAGTTCTTC. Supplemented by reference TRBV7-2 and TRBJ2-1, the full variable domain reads GAGVSQSPSNKVTEKGKDVELRCDPISGHTALYWYRQSLGQGLEFLIYFQGNSAPDKSGLPSDRFSAERTGGSVSTLTIQRTQQEDSAVYLCASSPYNEQFFGPGTRLTVL.

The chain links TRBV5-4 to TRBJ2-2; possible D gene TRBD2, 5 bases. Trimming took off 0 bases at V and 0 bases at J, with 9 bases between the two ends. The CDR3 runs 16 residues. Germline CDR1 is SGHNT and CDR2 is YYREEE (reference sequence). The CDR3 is CASSLDGGTNTGELFF. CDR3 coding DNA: TGTGCCAGCAGCTTGGATGGAGGAACGAACACCGGGGAGCTGTTTTTT.

Here the CDR3 DNA reads TGTGCCTGGAGTGGACAGAGCTCCTACGAGCAGTACTTC. Translating gives CAWSGQSSYEQYF. The V and J genes are TRBV30 and TRBJ2-7; weak D call: TRBD1 (5 bases). This CDR3 comprises 13 residues. Germline CDR1 reads GTSNPN; CDR2 reads SVGIG (reference sequence). Trimming took 1 base from V and 0 from J, leaving 7 bases between them.

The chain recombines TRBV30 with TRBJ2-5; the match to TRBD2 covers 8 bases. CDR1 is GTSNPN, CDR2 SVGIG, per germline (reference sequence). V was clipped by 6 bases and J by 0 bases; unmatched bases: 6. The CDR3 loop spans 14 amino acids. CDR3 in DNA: TGTGCCTGCCGGACAGCGGGAGACCAAGAGACCCAGTACTTC. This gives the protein CACRTAGDQETQYF.

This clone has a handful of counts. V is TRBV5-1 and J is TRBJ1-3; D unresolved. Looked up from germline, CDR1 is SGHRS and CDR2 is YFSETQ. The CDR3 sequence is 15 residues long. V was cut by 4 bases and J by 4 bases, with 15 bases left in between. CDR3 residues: CASSPDSSAGNTIYF. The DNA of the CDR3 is TGCGCCAGCAGCCCGGACTCGTCCGCGGGAAACACCATATATTTT.

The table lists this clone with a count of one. The CDR3 sequence: CASSPYDRGGNTEAFF. CDR3 sequence (DNA): TGTGCCAGCAGCCCCTACGACAGGGGAGGGAACACTGAAGCTTTCTTT. V and J are TRBV11-2 and TRBJ1-1, with 8 bases matching TRBD1. CDR1 and CDR2 from the germline V gene are SGHAT and FQNNGV. The CDR3 has 16 residues. The V segment lost 5 bases and the J segment 1 base; nucleotides outside the gene matches: 9.

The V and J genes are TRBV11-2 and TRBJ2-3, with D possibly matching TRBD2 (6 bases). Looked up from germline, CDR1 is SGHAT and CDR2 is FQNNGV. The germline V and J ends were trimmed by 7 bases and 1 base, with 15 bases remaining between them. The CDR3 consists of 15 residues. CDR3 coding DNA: TGTGCCAGCAATCAACATAGCGGCGGCACAGATACGCAGTATTTT. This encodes CASNQHSGGTDTQYF.

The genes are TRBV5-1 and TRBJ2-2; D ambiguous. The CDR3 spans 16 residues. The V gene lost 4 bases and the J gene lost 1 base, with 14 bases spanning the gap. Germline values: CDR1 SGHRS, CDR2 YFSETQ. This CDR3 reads CASSPTDPLNTGELFF. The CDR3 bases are TGCGCCAGCAGCCCCACCGACCCGCTGAACACCGGGGAGCTGTTTTTT. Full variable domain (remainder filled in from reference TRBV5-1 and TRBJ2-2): KAGVTQTPRYLIKTRGQQVTLSCSPISGHRSVSWYQQTPGQGLQFLFEYFSETQRNKGNFPGRFSGRQFSNSRSEMNVSTLELGDSALYLCASSPTDPLNTGELFFGEGSRLTVL.

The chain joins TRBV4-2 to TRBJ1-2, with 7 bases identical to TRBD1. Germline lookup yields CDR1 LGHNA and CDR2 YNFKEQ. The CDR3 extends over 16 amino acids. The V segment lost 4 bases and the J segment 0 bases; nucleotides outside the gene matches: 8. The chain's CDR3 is CASSPTGVEANYGYTF. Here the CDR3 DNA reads TGTGCCAGCAGCCCCACAGGGGTCGAAGCTAACTATGGCTACACCTTC.

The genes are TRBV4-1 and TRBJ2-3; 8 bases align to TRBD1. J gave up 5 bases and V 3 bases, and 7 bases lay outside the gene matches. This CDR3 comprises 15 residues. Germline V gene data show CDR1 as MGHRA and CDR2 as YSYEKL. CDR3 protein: CASSQPGQGLDTQYF. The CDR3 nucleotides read TGCGCCAGCAGCCAGCCTGGACAGGGCTTAGATACGCAGTATTTT.